The present T cell receptor (beta chain) was sequenced within a study of cytomegalovirus exposure and HLA in healthy donors. The study's findings and limits: TRBV6-2, TRBV6-3 and some other V segments were unresolvable in 87-base-pair reads.

Remarks on this clone: Its antigen is not known.

It was with 60 Vbeta and 13 Jbeta primers that the PCR ran. Produced via immunoSEQ multiplex PCR; TCRdb's table is partial and in-frame only. The table includes some 200,000 clones, roughly 83% detected once. CDR3 length: 14 residues. This TCR came from a boy aged 2 to 10 in good health and CMV-seronegative. This chain connects TRBV21-1 to TRBJ1-2. TRBV21-1 is described as a pseudogene. Sequencing was carried out using PBMCs. The CDR3 spells CASRGGRPSYGYTF. The CDR3 DNA is TGTGCCAGCAGGGGAGGGAGACCCTCTTATGGCTACACCTTC.